The 9 T cell receptor beta chains given below trace back to one sample, sequenced in a study of cytomegalovirus exposure and HLA in healthy donors. 13 Jbeta primers and 60 Vbeta primers were used for the PCR. Libraries were prepared by immunoSEQ multiplex PCR; TCRdb keeps only in-frame clonotypes and omits some of them. Among 150,000 to 200,000 clones listed, around three quarters were seen once. The material sequenced was PBMCs. All receptors derive from a woman aged 35 to 49 in good health and CMV-seronegative.

Here the CDR3 reads CASSQDWGGAKGNTIYF. As DNA, the CDR3 is TGTGCCAGCAGCCAAGATTGGGGGGGGGCTAAGGGAAACACCATATATTTT. The rearrangement links TRBV4-2 to TRBJ1-3, with D perhaps TRBD1 (6 bases). The CDR3 extends over 17 amino acids. Germline V gives CDR1 LGHNA, CDR2 YNFKEQ. V lost 0 bases, J lost 4 bases, and 16 bases lay in between.

This sequence joins TRBV2 and TRBJ1-3; no clear D gene. This CDR3 is built from 13 residues. Germline V gives CDR1 SNHLY, CDR2 FYNNEI. V gave up 5 bases and J gave up 4 bases, with 9 bases separating them. CDR3 nucleotides: TGTGCCAGCAGTCAACACGTGGGAAACACCATATATTTT. Encoded protein: CASSQHVGNTIYF.

V is TRBV28 and J is TRBJ1-3; D unresolved. Germline loops: CDR1 MDHEN, CDR2 SYDVKM. V shed 5 bases and J shed 4 bases, with 9 bases lying between them. The CDR3 contains 13 residues. CDR3 DNA sequence: TGTGCCAGCAGTCCTCAGTCCGGAAACACCATATATTTT. Its translation is CASSPQSGNTIYF.

The rearrangement uses TRBV11-3 and TRBJ1-1; D is perhaps TRBD1 (6 bases). Trimming stripped 0 bases from V and 5 bases from J, with 13 bases between. This CDR3 spans 15 amino acids. CDR1 is SGHNT, CDR2 YENEEA, per germline. The chain's CDR3 is CASSLDLQGLTEAFF. The CDR3 region has the DNA TGTGCCAGCAGCTTAGATCTGCAGGGGTTAACTGAAGCTTTCTTT.

This clone was counted between two and nine times. The rearrangement joins TRBV28 to TRBJ2-1; D uncertain. Germline V gene sequence: CDR1 MDHEN, CDR2 SYDVKM. Trimming removed 3 bases at V and 2 bases at J, with 8 bases between. This CDR3 has 14 amino acids. The DNA of the CDR3 is TGTGCCAGCAGTTTGTGGGCTACCTACAATGAGCAGTTCTTC. It specifies CASSLWATYNEQFF.

This clone has only one observation. J is TRBJ2-7 and V is TRBV30; D perhaps matches TRBD1 (5 bases). Germline CDR1 reads GTSNPN; CDR2 reads SVGIG (reference sequence). V was shortened by 3 bases and J by 0 bases, with 18 bases between the two germline ends. The CDR3 loop spans 16 amino acids. CDR3 residues: CAWRTPTGQNSYEQYF. CDR3 DNA: TGTGCCTGGAGAACCCCTACAGGACAAAACTCCTACGAGCAGTACTTC. Based on the CDR3 plus reference TRBV30 and TRBJ2-7, the full variable domain is SQTIHQWPATLVQPVGSPLSLECTVEGTSNPNLYWYRQAAGRGLQLLFYSVGIGQISSEVPQNLSASRPQDRQFILSSKKLLLSDSGFYLCAWRTPTGQNSYEQYFGPGTRLTVT.

The rearrangement uses TRBV29-1 and TRBJ2-5, with 9 bases fitting TRBD1. Germline CDR1 is SQVTM and CDR2 is ANQGSEA. The CDR3 length is 13 residues. Germline trimming cut 6 bases from V and 2 bases from J; bases unmatched to any gene: 4. CDR3 region: CSVLGTGQETQYF. CDR3 in DNA: TGCAGCGTCCTCGGGACAGGGCAAGAGACCCAGTACTTC.

J is TRBJ2-2 and V is TRBV28; 9 bases fit TRBD2. V lost 2 bases and J lost 6; bases outside the gene matches: 4. Germline CDR1 MDHEN, CDR2 SYDVKM. This CDR3 has 15 residues. The chain's CDR3 is CASSLRLAGPGELFF. In DNA form, the CDR3 reads TGTGCCAGCAGTTTACGTCTAGCGGGACCCGGGGAGCTGTTTTTT.

The V and J genes are TRBV28 and TRBJ2-7; D ambiguous. The CDR3 covers 14 residues. Germline CDR1 is MDHEN and CDR2 is SYDVKM. V was clipped by 3 bases and J by 6 bases, with 15 bases between them. The CDR3 DNA reads TGTGCCAGCAGTTTGGATCGGCTAGAAGGCGAGCAGTACTTC. This codes for CASSLDRLEGEQYF.